The 30 T cell receptor beta chains reported below all come from one sample, sequenced in a study of T cell repertoires in cytomegalovirus infection. TCRdb redid the calling of the reads with MiXCR, one entry per CDR3 protein. The sample carries over 450,000 distinct CDR3 sequences, approximately 10% recorded once. Sequencing input: PBMCs. The receptors originated from a human donor in good health (CMV status not recorded). Some clones in this sample may be carry-over from other donors' samples.

This clonotype was observed a handful of times. V gene TRBV19 combines with J gene TRBJ1-1, with unresolved D. This CDR3 contains 16 residues. Trimming took 0 bases from V and 0 from J, leaving 11 bases between them. Germline loops: CDR1 LNHDA, CDR2 SQIVND (reference sequence). In DNA, the CDR3 is TGTGCCAGTAGTATAGAGGGTAGGCAGATGAACACTGAAGCTTTCTTT. Amino acid sequence: CASSIEGRQMNTEAFF.

There are many counts of this clonotype. J is TRBJ2-4 and V is TRBV7-8; perhaps TRBD1 as D (5 bases). The CDR3 runs 13 residues. Germline-derived CDR1 and CDR2 are SGHVS and FQNEAQ. The V end was cut by 1 base, the J end by 4 bases, with 5 bases between. In DNA, the CDR3 is TGTGCCAGCAGCTTAGGACAGAAAAACATTCAGTACTTC. Amino acids: CASSLGQKNIQYF.

The table lists this clonotype with many counts. The rearrangement joins TRBV7-8 to TRBJ2-7, with 8 bases that match TRBD1. Germline-derived CDR1 and CDR2 are SGHVS and FQNEAQ. The CDR3 is made up of 16 amino acids. J gave up 0 bases and V 5 bases, and 9 bases lay outside the gene matches. The chain's CDR3 is CASSPLTGALSYEQYF. CDR3 DNA: TGTGCCAGCAGCCCGCTGACAGGGGCCCTCTCCTACGAGCAGTACTTC.

This clonotype was detected ten times or more. V and J are TRBV7-3 and TRBJ2-1; 9 bases are a match to TRBD2. The V gene end was trimmed by 2 bases and the J gene end by 7 bases; junction bases not matched to a gene: 3. The CDR3 consists of 14 residues. Looked up from germline, CDR1 is SGHTA and CDR2 is FQGTGA. The CDR3 sequence: CASSLAGGMNEQFF. As DNA, the CDR3 is TGTGCCAGCAGCTTAGCGGGAGGGATGAATGAGCAGTTCTTC. Full variable domain (missing parts from reference TRBV7-3 and TRBJ2-1): GAGVSQTPSNKVTEKGKYVELRCDPISGHTALYWYRQSLGQGPEFLIYFQGTGAADDSGLPNDRFFAVRPEGSVSTLKIQRTERGDSAVYLCASSLAGGMNEQFFGPGTRLTVL.

This clonotype was recorded at least ten times. The V and J genes are TRBV19 and TRBJ2-5, with 8 bases fitting TRBD2. Trimming removed 2 bases from V and 5 bases from J; junction bases left unmatched: 4. This CDR3 is built from 14 residues. The V gene's germline CDR1 is LNHDA and CDR2 SQIVND (reference sequence). This CDR3 reads CASSISGGRETQYF. In DNA form, the CDR3 reads TGTGCCAGTAGTATATCGGGGGGGCGGGAGACCCAGTACTTC.

This clonotype was seen ten or more times. For the CDR3, the DNA is TGTGCCAGCAGCCGACCTCGACAGGGGGCATCCTACGAGCAGTACTTC. It is translated as CASSRPRQGASYEQYF. The chain uses TRBV6-1 and TRBJ2-7; 10 bases are shared with TRBD1. Germline CDR1 reads MNHNS; CDR2 reads SASEGT. The J segment lost 1 base and the V segment lost 6 bases, leaving 9 bases of the junction unmatched. The CDR3 length is 16 residues.

This clonotype was picked up many times. This sequence joins TRBV11-1 and TRBJ1-2; tentatively, D is TRBD1 (6 bases). Germline V CDR1 and CDR2: SGHAT, FQDESV (reference sequence). This CDR3 contains 14 residues. The V gene lost 2 bases and the J gene lost 3 bases, with 10 bases spanning the gap. The chain's CDR3 is CASSLRGPHYGYTF. As DNA, the CDR3 is TGTGCCAGCAGCTTACGGGGGCCCCACTATGGCTACACCTTC.

The V call is TRBV20-1, the J call TRBJ2-5; D gene unclear. V dropped 7 bases and J dropped 0 bases, with 12 bases sitting between them. Germline V gene data show CDR1 as DFQATT and CDR2 as SNEGSKA (reference sequence). The CDR3 loop spans 13 amino acids. CDR3: CSVQTYNQETQYF. CDR3 bases: TGCAGTGTCCAGACCTACAACCAAGAGACCCAGTACTTC.

Ten or more counts support this clonotype. The chain joins TRBV3-1 to TRBJ1-4; no clear D. The CDR3 runs 12 residues. Germline CDR1 and CDR2: LGHDT and YNNKEL (reference sequence). V lost 0 bases, J lost 8 bases, and 4 bases lay in between. The CDR3 protein is CASSQEEEKLFF. The CDR3 nucleotides are TGTGCCAGCAGCCAAGAAGAGGAAAAACTGTTTTTT.

This clonotype has just a few counts. The chain links TRBV12-3 or TRBV12-4 to TRBJ1-2, with D perhaps TRBD1 (6 bases). This CDR3 has 13 amino acids. Trimming cost V 1 base and J 4 bases, with 7 bases left between them. The CDR3 is CASSLGDTYGYTF. CDR3 bases: TGTGCCAGCAGTTTAGGGGACACCTATGGCTACACCTTC.

This clonotype has a count of ten or more. The chain links TRBV7-9 to TRBJ2-1; tentatively, D is TRBD1 (6 bases). Germline-derived CDR1 and CDR2 are SEHNR and FQNEAQ (reference sequence). The CDR3 is 12 amino acids. V dropped 3 bases and J dropped 10 bases, with 10 bases sitting between them. CDR3 amino acids: CASSFDRSEQFF. CDR3 sequence (DNA): TGTGCCAGCAGCTTCGACAGGTCCGAGCAGTTCTTC.

This clonotype was counted at least ten times. The rearrangement joins TRBV29-1 to TRBJ1-1; 8 nucleotides line up with TRBD1. This CDR3 is built from 13 residues. Germline loops: CDR1 SQVTM, CDR2 ANQGSEA. After removal of 5 bases from V and 4 bases from J, the junction contained 6 bases not matched to a gene. The CDR3: CSVSFGQGTEAFF. CDR3 coding DNA: TGCAGCGTTTCCTTTGGACAGGGCACTGAAGCTTTCTTT.

This clonotype was counted a few times. The gene calls are TRBV5-1 and TRBJ1-5, with TRBD1 as a possible D gene (6 bases). This CDR3 region has 15 residues. Trimming shortened V by 0 bases and J by 4 bases, and 11 bases separated the two germline ends. Per germline, CDR1 SGHRS and CDR2 YFSETQ. CDR3 region: CASSLEGVGNQPQHF. Here the CDR3 DNA reads TGCGCCAGCAGCTTGGAGGGGGTCGGGAATCAGCCCCAGCATTTT.

In this sample, this clonotype turned up many times. This CDR3 reads CASSWRDRGADTQYF. For the CDR3, the DNA is TGTGCCAGCAGTTGGCGGGACAGGGGGGCAGATACGCAGTATTTT. V is TRBV27 and J is TRBJ2-3, with TRBD1 matching over 11 bases. V lost 4 bases to trimming and J lost 4 bases; unmatched junction nucleotides: 4. The CDR3 runs to 15 residues. Germline V CDR1 and CDR2: MNHEY, SMNVEV (reference sequence).

In this sample, this clonotype turned up many times. This chain links TRBV24-1 with TRBJ1-4, with D possibly being TRBD1 (5 bases). With 8 bases removed from V and 2 bases from J, the gap between germline ends came to 11 bases. CDR3 length: 14 residues. In germline, CDR1 is KGHDR, CDR2 SFDVKD. The CDR3: CATTRTSTNEKLFF. The CDR3, as DNA: TGTGCCACCACCCGGACATCGACTAATGAAAAACTGTTTTTT.

The chain links TRBV5-1 to TRBJ2-7; possibly TRBD1 for D (5 bases). From germline, CDR1 is SGHRS and CDR2 YFSETQ. Trimming removed 3 bases from V and 5 bases from J, with 9 bases in between. This CDR3 is 12 amino acids long. The CDR3 loop reads CASSSRENEQYF. Written as DNA, the CDR3 is TGCGCCAGCAGCTCCAGGGAAAACGAGCAGTACTTC.

The rearrangement uses TRBV7-9 and TRBJ2-1; 11 nucleotides agree with TRBD2. This CDR3 has 16 residues. CDR1 is SEHNR, CDR2 FQNEAQ, per germline (reference sequence). V shed 7 bases and J 7 bases; nucleotides not matched to a gene: 12. The CDR3 loop reads CASTSEGSGRANEQFF. Here the CDR3 DNA reads TGTGCCAGCACCTCCGAAGGTAGCGGGAGGGCTAATGAGCAGTTCTTC.

This clonotype was detected many times. V usage is TRBV7-8 and J usage is TRBJ1-4, with 8 bases aligning to TRBD1. The CDR3 runs 13 residues. CDR1 and CDR2 (germline): SGHVS, FQNEAQ. The V gene end was trimmed by 5 bases and the J gene end by 9 bases; junction bases not matched to a gene: 5. The CDR3 DNA reads as TGTGCCAGCAGCGACAGGGGAGGGCAAAAACTGTTTTTT. Its translation: CASSDRGGQKLFF.

This clonotype was counted only a few times. V and J are TRBV20-1 and TRBJ1-2; perhaps TRBD1 as D (5 bases). This CDR3 comprises 14 residues. Germline values: CDR1 DFQATT, CDR2 SNEGSKA (reference sequence). V lost 5 bases to trimming and J lost 2 bases, with 15 bases between them. The CDR3 DNA reads as TGCAGTGCTCCTCCTGGGGGAGACAACTATGGCTACACCTTC. This encodes CSAPPGGDNYGYTF.

This clonotype was detected many times. The genes are TRBV10-3 and TRBJ1-5; D is possibly TRBD1 (6 bases). Germline CDR1 reads ENHRY; CDR2 reads SYGVKD. The length of the CDR3 is 15 residues. Trimming stripped 0 bases from V and 6 bases from J, with 12 bases between. Written as DNA, the CDR3 is TGTGCCATCAGTGAGTCGTGGGGGGCCAGTCAGCCCCAGCATTTT. Its protein is CAISESWGASQPQHF.

In this sample, this clonotype turned up many times. The rearrangement links TRBV20-1 to TRBJ2-2; D is possibly TRBD2 (5 bases). The CDR3 spans 14 residues. V was pared by 2 bases and J by 5 bases, with 12 bases between. Germline V gene lookup returns CDR1 DFQATT and CDR2 SNEGSKA (reference sequence). Here the CDR3 reads CSARLARGTGELFF. The CDR3 DNA follows: TGCAGTGCTAGACTGGCCCGCGGGACCGGGGAGCTGTTTTTT.

There are many counts of this clonotype. V and J are TRBV20-1 and TRBJ2-7; 9 positions agree with TRBD2. The CDR3 has 12 residues. Trimming at V came to 5 bases and at J to 6 bases, leaving 5 bases not matched to a gene. CDR1 and CDR2 from the germline V gene are DFQATT and SNEGSKA (reference sequence). The CDR3 sequence: CSAFSGGSEQYF. The CDR3 DNA reads TGCAGTGCTTTTAGCGGGGGCTCCGAGCAGTACTTC.

In this sample, this clonotype turned up a few times. The J gene is TRBJ1-4, the V gene TRBV7-9; 7 nucleotides align to TRBD1. This CDR3 has 14 amino acids. The germline gives CDR1 SEHNR, CDR2 FQNEAQ (reference sequence). J lost 7 bases, V lost 5 bases, and 7 bases had no gene match. This CDR3 is CASSLDRASEKLFF. The CDR3 coding sequence is TGTGCCAGCAGCCTAGACAGGGCGAGTGAAAAACTGTTTTTT.

This clonotype was counted a few times. This rearrangement joins TRBV29-1 to TRBJ1-1, with 7 positions matching TRBD1. Trimming took 6 bases from V and 0 from J; bases not matched to a gene: 4. Germline CDR1 and CDR2: SQVTM and ANQGSEA. The CDR3 is made up of 13 amino acids. The CDR3: CSVRGRVNTEAFF. CDR3 bases: TGCAGCGTCAGGGGGAGGGTGAACACTGAAGCTTTCTTT.

This clonotype came up many times. The gene calls are TRBV7-2 and TRBJ1-2; 11 nucleotides agree with TRBD1. The CDR3 loop spans 17 amino acids. V was pared by 1 base and J by 5 bases, with 9 bases of the junction left unmatched. CDR1 and CDR2 from the germline V gene are SGHTA and FQGNSA. The CDR3 DNA reads as TGTGCCAGCAGCTTAGAAGGAGGGACAGGGGGGATTTATGGCTACACCTTC. Its protein product is CASSLEGGTGGIYGYTF. The variable domain in full, completed from reference TRBV7-2 and TRBJ1-2, reads GAGVSQSPSNKVTEKGKDVELRCDPISGHTALYWYRQSLGQGLEFLIYFQGNSAPDKSGLPSDRFSAERTGGSVSTLTIQRTQQEDSAVYLCASSLEGGTGGIYGYTFGSGTRLTVV.

This clonotype was detected ten times or more. V is TRBV12-3 or TRBV12-4 and J is TRBJ1-6; no definite D call. Trimming removed 6 bases at V and 0 bases at J, with 18 bases between. The length of the CDR3 is 18 residues. The CDR3 sequence: CASRYAPGRSSYNSPLHF. For the CDR3, the DNA is TGTGCCAGCAGGTACGCCCCGGGCAGAAGCTCCTATAATTCACCCCTCCACTTT.

This clonotype was detected many times. The gene calls are TRBV25-1 and TRBJ1-5, with a weak D call TRBD1 (5 bases). The V end lost 4 bases, the J end lost 9 bases, and 16 bases lay between the germline ends. The germline gives CDR1 MGHDK, CDR2 SYGVNS. The CDR3 has 14 residues. CDR3 bases: TGTGCCAGCAGTGGAACGGGACCCAAGGGGCCCCAGCATTTT. Translating it yields CASSGTGPKGPQHF.

The table lists this clonotype with many counts. The chain links TRBV25-1 to TRBJ2-7; 13 nucleotides match TRBD2. V was pared by 6 bases and J by 2 bases, with 1 base of the junction left unmatched. The V gene's germline CDR1 is MGHDK and CDR2 SYGVNS. The CDR3 has 14 residues. The CDR3 DNA reads TGTGCCAGCAGGGGACTAGCGGGGACCTACGAGCAGTACTTC. Protein product: CASRGLAGTYEQYF.

This clonotype was counted at least ten times. The chain recombines TRBV4-1 with TRBJ2-7; 11 bases are a match to TRBD1. Per the germline V gene, CDR1 is MGHRA and CDR2 is YSYEKL. V was pared by 2 bases and J by 4 bases, with 13 bases of the junction left unmatched. The CDR3 is 18 amino acids. CDR3 sequence reads: CASSQLFSDRGRSYEQYF. CDR3 in DNA: TGCGCCAGCAGCCAACTTTTCTCGGACAGGGGGCGATCGTACGAGCAGTACTTC.

The chain links TRBV9 to TRBJ2-1; 9 bases fit TRBD2. Germline trimming cut 2 bases from V and 9 bases from J; bases unmatched to any gene: 6. This CDR3 region has 14 residues. Germline CDR1 SGDLS, CDR2 YYNGEE. Here the CDR3 DNA reads TGTGCCAGCAGCGTGGGCGGGGGGGCCAGTGAGCAGTTCTTC. Amino acid sequence: CASSVGGGASEQFF.